This T cell receptor beta chain was observed in a study of cytomegalovirus exposure and HLA in healthy donors. Notes on the study in general: Analysis was performed later, and it showed HLA-associated TCR beta chains to be more clonally expanded than equally common others. With DRB1 most and HLA-C fewest, TCR association rates differed between HLA loci in a later analysis. Later on, a genetic analysis was performed. It linked a missense variant in DCLRE1C with V- and J-gene trimming of TCR beta.

Regarding this clone: Its antigen is unknown.

The CDR3 is 17 residues long. Looked up from germline, CDR1 is SGHNT and CDR2 is YENEEA. V gave up 2 bases and J gave up 2 bases, with 18 bases separating them. The PCR made use of 60 Vbeta and 13 Jbeta primers. In the authors' methods: Later analysis identified roughly 82 million unique TCR beta chains, about 12 million shared. Produced via immunoSEQ multiplex PCR; TCRdb's table is partial and in-frame only. D and trimming were read from the DNA, whereas the V and J calls and clone size are those reported in that table. Altogether roughly 250,000 clones are present, about four fifths being singletons, with the ten largest covering 0.3% to 0.35%.

The sequence derives from a girl under 10 years old in good health and CMV-seronegative. Sequences were obtained from PBMCs. The chain has TRBV11-3 and TRBJ1-2, with D unclear. CDR3: CASSLIVRELSNYGYTF. The CDR3 DNA sequence: TGTGCCAGCAGCTTAATCGTTCGGGAACTTTCGAACTATGGCTACACCTTC.